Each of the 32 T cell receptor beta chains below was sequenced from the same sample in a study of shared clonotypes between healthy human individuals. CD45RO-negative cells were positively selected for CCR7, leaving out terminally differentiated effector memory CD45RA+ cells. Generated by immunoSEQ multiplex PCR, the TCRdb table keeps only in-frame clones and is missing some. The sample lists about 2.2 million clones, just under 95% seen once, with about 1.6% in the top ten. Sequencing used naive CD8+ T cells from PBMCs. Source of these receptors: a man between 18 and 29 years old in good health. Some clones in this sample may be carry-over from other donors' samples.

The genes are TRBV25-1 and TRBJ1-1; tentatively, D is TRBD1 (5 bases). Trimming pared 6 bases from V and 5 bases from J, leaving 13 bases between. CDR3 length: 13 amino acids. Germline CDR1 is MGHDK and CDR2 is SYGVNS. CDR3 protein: CASRLDRGTEAFF. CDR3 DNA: TGTGCCAGCAGACTAGACAGAGGGACTGAAGCTTTCTTT.

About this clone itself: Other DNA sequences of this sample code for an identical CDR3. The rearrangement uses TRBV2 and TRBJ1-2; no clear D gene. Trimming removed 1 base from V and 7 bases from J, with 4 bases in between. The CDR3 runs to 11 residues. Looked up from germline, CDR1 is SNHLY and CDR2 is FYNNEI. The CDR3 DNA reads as TGTGCCAGCAGTGAAGGGGGTGGCTACACCTTC. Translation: CASSEGGGYTF.

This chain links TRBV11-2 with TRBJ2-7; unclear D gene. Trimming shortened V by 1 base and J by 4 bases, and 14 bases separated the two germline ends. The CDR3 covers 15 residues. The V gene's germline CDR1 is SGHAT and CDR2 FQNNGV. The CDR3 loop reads CASSLGTGFVYEQYF. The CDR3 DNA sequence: TGTGCCAGCAGCTTAGGGACCGGGTTCGTATACGAGCAGTACTTC.

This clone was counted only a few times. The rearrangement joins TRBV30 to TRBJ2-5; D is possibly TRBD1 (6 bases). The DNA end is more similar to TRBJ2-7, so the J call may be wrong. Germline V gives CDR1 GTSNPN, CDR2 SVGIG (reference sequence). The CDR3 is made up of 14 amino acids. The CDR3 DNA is TGTGCCTGGAAGGTCAGGGGCATCTCCTACGAGCAGTACTTC. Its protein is CAWKVRGISYEQYF.

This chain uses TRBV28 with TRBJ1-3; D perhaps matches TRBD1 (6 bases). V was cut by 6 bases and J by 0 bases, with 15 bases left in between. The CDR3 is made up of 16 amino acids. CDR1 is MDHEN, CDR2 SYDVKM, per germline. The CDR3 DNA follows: TGTGCCAGCAGCGTAGACGACAGGAGCTCTGGAAACACCATATATTTT. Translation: CASSVDDRSSGNTIYF.

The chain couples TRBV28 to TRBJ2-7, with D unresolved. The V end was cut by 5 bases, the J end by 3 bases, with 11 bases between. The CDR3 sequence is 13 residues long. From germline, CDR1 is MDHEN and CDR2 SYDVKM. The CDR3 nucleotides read TGTGCCAGCAGTCCCCCGACCTACTACGAGCAGTACTTC. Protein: CASSPPTYYEQYF. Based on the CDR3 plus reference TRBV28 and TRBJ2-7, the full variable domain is DVKVTQSSRYLVKRTGEKVFLECVQDMDHENMFWYRQDPGLGLRLIYFSYDVKMKEKGDIPEGYSVSREKKERFSLILESASTNQTSMYLCASSPPTYYEQYFGPGTRLTVT.

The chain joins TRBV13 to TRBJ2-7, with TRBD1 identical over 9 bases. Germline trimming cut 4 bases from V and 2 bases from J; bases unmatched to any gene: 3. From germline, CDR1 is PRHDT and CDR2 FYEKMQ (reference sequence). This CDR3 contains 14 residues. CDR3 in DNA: TGTGCCAGCAGCTCGACAGGGGGGCCCTACGAGCAGTACTTC. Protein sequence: CASSSTGGPYEQYF.

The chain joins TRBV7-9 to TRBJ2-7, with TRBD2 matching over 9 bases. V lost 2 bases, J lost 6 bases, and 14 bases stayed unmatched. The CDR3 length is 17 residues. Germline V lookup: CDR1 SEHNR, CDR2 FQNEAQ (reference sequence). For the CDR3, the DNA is TGTGCCAGCAGCTTAACGGGCTGGGGACTAGCTAAAGCCGAGCAGTACTTC. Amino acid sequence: CASSLTGWGLAKAEQYF.

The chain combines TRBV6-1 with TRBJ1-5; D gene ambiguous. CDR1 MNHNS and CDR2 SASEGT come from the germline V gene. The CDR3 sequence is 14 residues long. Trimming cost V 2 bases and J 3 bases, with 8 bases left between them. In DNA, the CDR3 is TGTGCCAGCAGTGAAATTGGGCTCAATCAGCCCCAGCATTTT. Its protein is CASSEIGLNQPQHF.

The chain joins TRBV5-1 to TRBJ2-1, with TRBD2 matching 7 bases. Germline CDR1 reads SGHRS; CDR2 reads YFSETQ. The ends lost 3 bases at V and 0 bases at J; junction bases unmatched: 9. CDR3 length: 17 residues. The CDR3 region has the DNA TGCGCCAGCAGCTGGGGCCCTAGCGGTAGCTCCTACAATGAGCAGTTCTTC. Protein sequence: CASSWGPSGSSYNEQFF.

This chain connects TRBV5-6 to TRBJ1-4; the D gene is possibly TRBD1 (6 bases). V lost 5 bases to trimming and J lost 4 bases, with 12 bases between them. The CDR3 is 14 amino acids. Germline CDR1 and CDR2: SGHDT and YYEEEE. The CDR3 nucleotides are TGTGCCAGCAGGGCAAGGGGGATTAATGAAAAACTGTTTTTT. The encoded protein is CASRARGINEKLFF. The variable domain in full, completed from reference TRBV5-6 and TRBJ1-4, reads DAGVTQSPTHLIKTRGQQVTLRCSPKSGHDTVSWYQQALGQGPQFIFQYYEEEERQRGNFPDRFSGHQFPNYSSELNVNALLLGDSALYLCASRARGINEKLFFGSGTQLSVL.

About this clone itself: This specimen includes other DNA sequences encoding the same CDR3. The CDR3, as DNA: TGTGCCAGCTCTCAGGGGTATAGCAATCAGCCCCAGCATTTT. Translated, it gives CASSQGYSNQPQHF. This chain joins TRBV7-9 and TRBJ1-5; TRBD1 might be the D (6 bases). CDR1 and CDR2 (germline): SEHNR, FQNEAQ (reference sequence). Trimming stripped 8 bases from V and 0 bases from J, with 11 bases between. This CDR3 comprises 14 residues.

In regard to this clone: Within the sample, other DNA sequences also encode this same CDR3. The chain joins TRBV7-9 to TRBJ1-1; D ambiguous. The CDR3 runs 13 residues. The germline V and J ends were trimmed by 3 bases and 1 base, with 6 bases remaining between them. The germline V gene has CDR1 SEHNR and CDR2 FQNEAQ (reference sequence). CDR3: CASSFPANTEAFF. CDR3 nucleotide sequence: TGTGCCAGCAGCTTCCCGGCGAACACTGAAGCTTTCTTT.

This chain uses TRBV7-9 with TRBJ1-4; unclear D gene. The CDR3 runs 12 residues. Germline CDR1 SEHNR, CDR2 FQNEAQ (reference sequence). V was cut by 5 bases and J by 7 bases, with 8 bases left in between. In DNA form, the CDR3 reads TGTGCCAGCAGCCCGTGGGGTGAAAAACTGTTTTTT. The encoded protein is CASSPWGEKLFF.

CDR3 loop: CASSESGQGYGYTF. As DNA, the CDR3 is TGCGCCAGCAGTGAGTCTGGACAGGGCTATGGCTACACCTTC. This sequence joins TRBV10-1 and TRBJ1-2, with 8 bases that match TRBD1. V shed 0 bases, J shed 4 bases, and the junction held 1 base outside the gene matches. This CDR3 contains 14 residues. Germline CDR1 reads WNHNN; CDR2 reads SYGVQD (reference sequence).

In DNA, the CDR3 is TGTGCCAGCAGCTACCGACAGGGGATTTACAATGAGCAGTTCTTC. It translates to CASSYRQGIYNEQFF. The gene calls are TRBV7-9 and TRBJ2-1, with TRBD1 identical over 8 bases. The V and J ends lost 4 bases and 4 bases, in that order; junction bases with no gene match: 6. The CDR3 extends over 15 amino acids. Per germline, CDR1 SEHNR and CDR2 FQNEAQ (reference sequence). Full variable domain (rest looked up from reference TRBV7-9 and TRBJ2-1): DTGVSQNPRHKITKRGQNVTFRCDPISEHNRLYWYRQTLGQGPEFLTYFQNEAQLEKSRLLSDRFSAERPKGSFSTLEIQRTEQGDSAMYLCASSYRQGIYNEQFFGPGTRLTVL.

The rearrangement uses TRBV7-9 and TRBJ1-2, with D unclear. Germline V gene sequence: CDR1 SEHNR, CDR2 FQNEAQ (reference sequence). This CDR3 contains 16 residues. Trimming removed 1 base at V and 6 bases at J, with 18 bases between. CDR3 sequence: CASSLETNQMRNGYTF. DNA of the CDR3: TGTGCCAGCAGCTTAGAAACAAATCAAATGAGGAATGGCTACACCTTC.

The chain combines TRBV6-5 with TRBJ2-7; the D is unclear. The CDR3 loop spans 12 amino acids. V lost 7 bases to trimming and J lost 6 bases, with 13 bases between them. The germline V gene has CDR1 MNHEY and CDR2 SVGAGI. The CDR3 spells CASNNGGGEQYF. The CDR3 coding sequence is TGTGCCAGCAATAATGGTGGTGGCGAGCAGTACTTC.

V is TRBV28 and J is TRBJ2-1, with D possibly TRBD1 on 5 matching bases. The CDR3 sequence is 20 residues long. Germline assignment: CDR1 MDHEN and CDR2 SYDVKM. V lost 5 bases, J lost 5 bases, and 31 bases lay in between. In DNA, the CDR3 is TGTGCCAGCAGTCCCCCCCCTACTATGTGGGGCCCCGCCGCCGACAATGAGCAGTTCTTC. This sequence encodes CASSPPPTMWGPAADNEQFF.

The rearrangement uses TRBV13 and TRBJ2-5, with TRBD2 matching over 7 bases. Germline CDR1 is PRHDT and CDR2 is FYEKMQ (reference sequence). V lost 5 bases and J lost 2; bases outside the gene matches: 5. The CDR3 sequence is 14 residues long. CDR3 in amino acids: CASSARGGQETQYF. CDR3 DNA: TGTGCCAGCAGCGCACGGGGAGGGCAAGAGACCCAGTACTTC.

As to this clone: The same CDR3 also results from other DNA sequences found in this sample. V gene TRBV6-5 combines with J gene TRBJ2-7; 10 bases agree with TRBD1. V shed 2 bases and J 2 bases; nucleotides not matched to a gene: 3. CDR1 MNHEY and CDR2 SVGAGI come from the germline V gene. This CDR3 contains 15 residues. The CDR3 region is CASSYGGTGAYEQYF. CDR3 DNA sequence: TGTGCCAGCAGTTACGGCGGGACAGGGGCCTACGAGCAGTACTTC.

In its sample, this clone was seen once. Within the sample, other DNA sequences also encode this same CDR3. The CDR3 DNA reads TGCGCCAGCAGCCCCGGGACTGGCAGCTCCTACGAGCAGTACTTC. Its protein product is CASSPGTGSSYEQYF. J is TRBJ2-7 and V is TRBV4-3, with a weak D call TRBD2 (6 bases). The germline V and J ends were trimmed by 4 bases and 0 bases, with 13 bases remaining between them. Germline assignment: CDR1 LGHNA and CDR2 YSLEER. The CDR3 sequence is 15 residues long.

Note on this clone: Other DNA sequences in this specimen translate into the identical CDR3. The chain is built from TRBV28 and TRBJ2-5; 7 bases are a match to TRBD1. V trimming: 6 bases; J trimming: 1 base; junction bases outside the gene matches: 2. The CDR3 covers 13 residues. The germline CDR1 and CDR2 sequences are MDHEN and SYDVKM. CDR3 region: CASSRDSQETQYF. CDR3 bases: TGTGCCAGCAGCCGGGACAGCCAAGAGACCCAGTACTTC.

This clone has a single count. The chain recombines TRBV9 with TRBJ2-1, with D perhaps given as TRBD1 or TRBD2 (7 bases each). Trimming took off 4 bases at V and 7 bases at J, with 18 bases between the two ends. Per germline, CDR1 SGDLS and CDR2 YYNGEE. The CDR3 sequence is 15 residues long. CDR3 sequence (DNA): TGTGCCAGCAGCCCCGGGAGGACGACAGGGAATGAGCAGTTCTTC. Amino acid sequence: CASSPGRTTGNEQFF.

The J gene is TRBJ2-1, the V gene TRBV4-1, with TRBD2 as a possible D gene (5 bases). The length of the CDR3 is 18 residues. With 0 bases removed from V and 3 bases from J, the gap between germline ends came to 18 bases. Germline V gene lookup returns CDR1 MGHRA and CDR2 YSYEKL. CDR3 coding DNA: TGCGCCAGCAGCCAAGAACCCCGAACGGGATTAAGCTACAATGAGCAGTTCTTC. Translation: CASSQEPRTGLSYNEQFF.

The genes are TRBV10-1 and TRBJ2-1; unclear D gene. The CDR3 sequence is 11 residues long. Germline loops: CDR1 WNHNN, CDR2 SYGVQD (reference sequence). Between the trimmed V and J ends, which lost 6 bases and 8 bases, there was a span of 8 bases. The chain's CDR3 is CASSEGYEQFF. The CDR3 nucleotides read TGCGCCAGCAGCGAAGGGTATGAGCAGTTCTTC.

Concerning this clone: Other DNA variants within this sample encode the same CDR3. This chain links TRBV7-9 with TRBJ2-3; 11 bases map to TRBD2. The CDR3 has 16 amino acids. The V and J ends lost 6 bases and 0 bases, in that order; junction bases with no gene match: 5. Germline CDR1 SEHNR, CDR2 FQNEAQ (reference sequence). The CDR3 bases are TGTGCCAGCAGTTCCCGGACTAGCGGGAGCACAGATACGCAGTATTTT. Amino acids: CASSSRTSGSTDTQYF.

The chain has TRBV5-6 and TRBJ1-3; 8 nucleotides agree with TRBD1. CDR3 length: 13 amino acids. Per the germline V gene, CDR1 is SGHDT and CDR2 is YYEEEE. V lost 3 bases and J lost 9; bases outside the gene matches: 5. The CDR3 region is CASSSDRVSTIYF. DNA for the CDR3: TGTGCCAGCAGCTCGGACAGGGTAAGCACCATATATTTT.

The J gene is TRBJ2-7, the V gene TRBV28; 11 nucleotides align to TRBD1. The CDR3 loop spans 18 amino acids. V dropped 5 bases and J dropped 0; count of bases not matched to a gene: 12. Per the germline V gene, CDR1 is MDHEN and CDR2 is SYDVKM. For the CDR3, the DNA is TGTGCCAGCAGTGCCACCTCCCGGGACAGGGGGTACTCCTACGAGCAGTACTTC. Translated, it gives CASSATSRDRGYSYEQYF.

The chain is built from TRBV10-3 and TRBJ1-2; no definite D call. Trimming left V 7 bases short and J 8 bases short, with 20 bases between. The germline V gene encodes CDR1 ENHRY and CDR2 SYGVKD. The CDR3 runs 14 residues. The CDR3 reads CAIKDPRELGGYTF. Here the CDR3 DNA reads TGTGCCATCAAAGATCCCCGGGAGCTGGGAGGCTACACCTTC.

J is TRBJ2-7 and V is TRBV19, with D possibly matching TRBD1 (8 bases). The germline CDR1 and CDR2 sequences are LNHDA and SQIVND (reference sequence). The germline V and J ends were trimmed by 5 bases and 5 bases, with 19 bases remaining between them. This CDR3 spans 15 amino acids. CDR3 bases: TGTGCCAGTAGTGTGGACAGGGAGGGTTTCCACGAGCAGTACTTC. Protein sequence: CASSVDREGFHEQYF.

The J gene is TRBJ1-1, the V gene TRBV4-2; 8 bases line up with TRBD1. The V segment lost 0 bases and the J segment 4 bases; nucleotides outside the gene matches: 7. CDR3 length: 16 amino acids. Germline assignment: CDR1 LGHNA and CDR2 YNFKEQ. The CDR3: CASSQDQDRVGTEAFF. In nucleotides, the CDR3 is TGTGCCAGCAGCCAAGATCAGGACAGGGTCGGCACTGAAGCTTTCTTT.